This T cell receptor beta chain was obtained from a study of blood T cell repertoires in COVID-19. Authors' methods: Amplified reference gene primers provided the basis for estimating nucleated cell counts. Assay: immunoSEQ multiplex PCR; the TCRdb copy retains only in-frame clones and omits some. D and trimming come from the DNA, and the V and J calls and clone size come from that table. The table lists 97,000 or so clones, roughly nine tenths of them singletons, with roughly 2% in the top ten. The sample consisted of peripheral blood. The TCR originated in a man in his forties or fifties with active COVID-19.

The CDR3 protein is CASSTSSETEAFF. DNA of the CDR3: TGTGCCAGCAGCACGTCGTCGGAGACTGAAGCTTTCTTT. The rearrangement uses TRBV21-1 and TRBJ1-1. TRBV21-1 is a pseudogene segment. This CDR3 spans 13 amino acids.